This entry concerns a single T cell receptor (beta chain). No antigen is known for it. This sample is drawn from a study of PD-L1 blockade in urothelial cancer. Background on the study: Patients began atezolizumab, 1,200 mg intravenously every 3 weeks, in the mid-2010s. Study-level points and caveats: Clones that were tumor-associated expanded more in the blood of durable-benefit patients at 3 weeks.

The table came from immunoSEQ multiplex PCR; TCRdb's copy has only in-frame clones and leaves some out. This table has more than 75,000 clones, 90% appearing once. V was pared by 5 bases and J by 2 bases, with 9 bases between. Germline-derived CDR1 and CDR2 are MRHNA and SNTAGT. The CDR3 consists of 13 residues. The TCR was taken from a man in his sixties with urothelial cancer. The sequencing used PBMCs, collected around atezolizumab (anti-PD-L1) treatment. V and J are TRBV6-4 and TRBJ2-5; no definite D call. The CDR3 DNA sequence: TGTGCCAGCAGTCGCACTCATCAAGAGACCCAGTACTTC. It codes for CASSRTHQETQYF.